One sample yielded the 30 T cell receptor beta chains listed below, sequenced in a study of blood T cell repertoires in COVID-19. Method: immunoSEQ multiplex PCR; TCRdb's copy keeps in-frame clones and lacks some. The sample lists some 330,000 clones, 80% to 85% occurring once. Sequencing was carried out using PBMCs or T cells enriched from blood (not recorded which). Source of these receptors: a woman aged 50 to 65 who had recovered from COVID-19.

V and J are TRBV5-6 and TRBJ1-2; D ambiguous. The CDR3 covers 13 residues. V was clipped by 1 base and J by 5 bases, with 9 bases between them. Per the germline V gene, CDR1 is SGHDT and CDR2 is YYEEEE. DNA of the CDR3: TGTGCCAGCAGCTTGTCCCAGGCTTATGGCTACACCTTC. It encodes CASSLSQAYGYTF. Combining the CDR3 with reference TRBV5-6 and TRBJ1-2 gives the whole variable domain DAGVTQSPTHLIKTRGQQVTLRCSPKSGHDTVSWYQQALGQGPQFIFQYYEEEERQRGNFPDRFSGHQFPNYSSELNVNALLLGDSALYLCASSLSQAYGYTFGSGTRLTVV.

The chain couples TRBV7-9 to TRBJ2-2; D unresolved. This CDR3 region has 12 residues. Trimming removed 2 bases at V and 5 bases at J, with 3 bases between. CDR1 is SEHNR and CDR2 is FQNEAQ in the germline V gene (reference sequence). The CDR3 DNA reads TGTGCCAGCAGCTTATCTACCGGGGAGCTGTTTTTT. Encoded protein: CASSLSTGELFF.

This clone appeared once. V gene TRBV20-1 combines with J gene TRBJ2-3; D gene ambiguous. The CDR3 has 11 residues. Trimming left V 5 bases short and J 4 bases short, with 7 bases between. CDR1 DFQATT and CDR2 SNEGSKA come from the germline V gene (reference sequence). CDR3 nucleotides: TGCAGTGCTGCGAGGCCAGATACGCAGTATTTT. Residues: CSAARPDTQYF.

The chain recombines TRBV30 with TRBJ1-1, with D hard to call. CDR1 and CDR2 (germline): GTSNPN, SVGIG (reference sequence). V was pared by 2 bases and J by 5 bases, with 6 bases between. The CDR3 length is 11 residues. The CDR3 loop is CAWSSRTEAFF. DNA for the CDR3: TGTGCCTGGAGTTCCAGGACTGAAGCTTTCTTT.

CDR3 region: CASSFEIAGGTDTQYF. The CDR3 DNA reads as TGCGCCAGCAGCTTTGAGATAGCGGGAGGCACAGATACGCAGTATTTT. The genes are TRBV5-1 and TRBJ2-3; 9 bases line up with TRBD2. The CDR3 totals 16 residues. Germline values: CDR1 SGHRS, CDR2 YFSETQ. The V and J ends lost 2 bases and 1 base, in that order; junction bases with no gene match: 5.

This chain connects TRBV5-5 to TRBJ1-2; 7 bases are shared with TRBD1. CDR1 is SGHKS, CDR2 YYEKEE, per germline (reference sequence). Germline trimming cut 4 bases from V and 4 bases from J; bases unmatched to any gene: 4. The CDR3 is 13 amino acids. CDR3 sequence (DNA): TGTGCCAGCAGCCAGGGACAGCCCTATGGCTACACCTTC. Encoded protein: CASSQGQPYGYTF.

This clone showed up just a few times. V and J are TRBV6-5 and TRBJ1-2, with 7 nucleotides matching TRBD1. V trimming: 6 bases; J trimming: 3 bases; junction bases outside the gene matches: 7. Per germline, CDR1 MNHEY and CDR2 SVGAGI. This CDR3 has 14 amino acids. The CDR3, as DNA: TGTGCCAGCAGCGCCGAGGGGGCCTACTATGGCTACACCTTC. Translation gives CASSAEGAYYGYTF.

The chain links TRBV6-2 or TRBV6-3 to TRBJ1-2; D is possibly TRBD1 (5 bases). The V end lost 4 bases, the J end lost 5 bases, and 14 bases lay between the germline ends. The CDR3 spans 14 residues. The germline gives CDR1 MNHEY, CDR2 SVGEGT. The DNA for the CDR3 is TGTGCCAGCAGTTCCCAAGGATCAGGGTATGGCTACACCTTC. Its protein product is CASSSQGSGYGYTF.

This chain uses TRBV3-1 (or the pseudogene TRBV3-2) with TRBJ2-1; 8 bases fit TRBD1. Germline V gives CDR1 LGHDT, CDR2 YNNKEL (reference sequence). The CDR3 sequence is 13 residues long. V lost 9 bases, J lost 3 bases, and 4 bases stayed unmatched. The CDR3 region has the DNA TGTGCCAGTGGACAGGGAGGCTACAATGAGCAGTTCTTC. Its protein is CASGQGGYNEQFF.

The rearrangement joins TRBV4-3 to TRBJ1-1; D unclear. The CDR3 extends over 15 amino acids. V was shortened by 1 base and J by 6 bases, with 15 bases between the two germline ends. The germline V gene encodes CDR1 LGHNA and CDR2 YSLEER. The CDR3 here is CASSQGNPGWAEAFF. CDR3 DNA: TGCGCCAGCAGCCAAGGAAATCCCGGGTGGGCTGAAGCTTTCTTT.

This chain's CDR3 is CAWSLRGLVSGNTIYF. The DNA for the CDR3 is TGTGCCTGGAGTCTCAGGGGGCTGGTGTCTGGAAACACCATATATTTT. The rearrangement links TRBV30 to TRBJ1-3, with 8 bases identical to TRBD1. The CDR3 covers 16 residues. Germline loops: CDR1 GTSNPN, CDR2 SVGIG (reference sequence). V shed 2 bases and J 1 base; nucleotides not matched to a gene: 7.

This sequence joins TRBV27 and TRBJ2-3, with 11 nucleotides matching TRBD2. From germline, CDR1 is MNHEY and CDR2 SMNVEV (reference sequence). The ends lost 6 bases at V and 4 bases at J; junction bases unmatched: 12. CDR3 length equals 17 residues. The CDR3 reads CASSEIAGGLPPDTQYF. Here the CDR3 DNA reads TGTGCCAGCAGCGAGATAGCGGGGGGGCTACCCCCAGATACGCAGTATTTT.

The V and J genes are TRBV28 and TRBJ1-3; D remains ambiguous. Trimming removed 3 bases at V and 4 bases at J, with 10 bases between. Germline V gene data show CDR1 as MDHEN and CDR2 as SYDVKM. This CDR3 has 14 residues. Written as DNA, the CDR3 is TGTGCCAGCAGTTTCAAGGCGGGGGGAAACACCATATATTTT. Protein: CASSFKAGGNTIYF.

This clone was seen a single time. This rearrangement joins TRBV6-4 to TRBJ1-1; no firm D call. With 1 base removed from V and 0 bases from J, the gap between germline ends came to 15 bases. The germline V gene encodes CDR1 MRHNA and CDR2 SNTAGT. This CDR3 spans 17 amino acids. The CDR3 sequence is CASSDYGILGMNTEAFF. DNA of the CDR3: TGTGCCAGCAGTGACTACGGGATTTTGGGCATGAACACTGAAGCTTTCTTT.

This sequence joins TRBV19 and TRBJ1-2; D gene ambiguous. This CDR3 is 14 amino acids long. Germline assignment: CDR1 LNHDA and CDR2 SQIVND (reference sequence). The ends were cut back, 7 bases at V and 0 bases at J, with 12 bases in the middle. The CDR3, as DNA: TGTGCCAGTACCGAGGTCTTGGCTAACTATGGCTACACCTTC. Amino acid sequence: CASTEVLANYGYTF. The full variable domain, completed using reference TRBV19 and TRBJ1-2, is DGGITQSPKYLFRKEGQNVTLSCEQNLNHDAMYWYRQDPGQGLRLIYYSQIVNDFQKGDIAEGYSVSREKKESFPLTVTSAQKNPTAFYLCASTEVLANYGYTFGSGTRLTVV.

The V and J genes are TRBV5-1 and TRBJ1-1; D is uncertain. The CDR3 loop spans 14 amino acids. V lost 0 bases, J lost 6 bases, and 12 bases lay in between. CDR1 is SGHRS, CDR2 YFSETQ, per germline. CDR3 residues: CASSLVRGTAEAFF. As DNA, the CDR3 is TGCGCCAGCAGCTTGGTCCGGGGAACAGCTGAAGCTTTCTTT.

The genes are TRBV4-1 and TRBJ2-7; 9 nucleotides match TRBD2. CDR3 length: 16 amino acids. Germline CDR1 MGHRA, CDR2 YSYEKL. V was pared by 0 bases and J by 1 base, with 4 bases of the junction left unmatched. CDR3 region: CASSQDTAGGSYEQYF. CDR3 nucleotide sequence: TGCGCCAGCAGCCAAGACACAGCGGGAGGTTCCTACGAGCAGTACTTC.

For the CDR3, the DNA is TGTGCCAGCAGCCAAGTGGCAGGGGGACTTTACACTGAAGCTTTCTTT. Its translation: CASSQVAGGLYTEAFF. V gene TRBV3-1 (or the pseudogene TRBV3-2) combines with J gene TRBJ1-1, with 7 bases identical to TRBD1. The CDR3 is 16 residues long. Germline V lookup: CDR1 LGHDT, CDR2 YNNKEL (reference sequence). The ends lost 1 base at V and 3 bases at J; junction bases unmatched: 8.

The chain carries TRBV19 and TRBJ1-2; 8 bases align to TRBD1. Germline V lookup: CDR1 LNHDA, CDR2 SQIVND (reference sequence). This CDR3 comprises 15 residues. V shed 4 bases, J shed 4 bases, and the junction held 8 bases outside the gene matches. CDR3 in DNA: TGTGCCAGTAGTAATATCCGGGACAGGACCTATGGCTACACCTTC. Translating gives CASSNIRDRTYGYTF.

The V gene is TRBV6-1, the J gene TRBJ2-7; D is perhaps TRBD1 (6 bases). The CDR3 totals 15 residues. CDR1 and CDR2 from the germline V gene are MNHNS and SASEGT. V lost 2 bases and J lost 2, with 13 bases in between. CDR3 DNA sequence: TGTGCCAGCAGTGAATCGGGGACATACCCCTACGAGCAGTACTTC. It is translated as CASSESGTYPYEQYF.

A few counts support this clone. This sequence joins TRBV19 and TRBJ1-5, with 7 bases identical to TRBD1. CDR3 length: 15 amino acids. Germline V CDR1 and CDR2: LNHDA, SQIVND (reference sequence). The ends lost 6 bases at V and 1 base at J; junction bases unmatched: 6. The CDR3 bases are TGTGCCAGTAGCTCGACAGGGAAAAGCAATCAGCCCCAGCATTTT. Amino acids: CASSSTGKSNQPQHF.

The V call is TRBV27, the J call TRBJ1-4, with D unclear. CDR1 MNHEY and CDR2 SMNVEV come from the germline V gene (reference sequence). This CDR3 has 16 residues. The germline V and J ends were trimmed by 4 bases and 0 bases, with 12 bases remaining between them. DNA of the CDR3: TGTGCCAGCAGTTCCGACCGACGGGCAACTAATGAAAAACTGTTTTTT. Protein product: CASSSDRRATNEKLFF.

This clone has just a few counts. CDR3 DNA: TGTGCCAGCAGCCTGGACAGCGTTTCACCCCTCCACTTT. Amino acid sequence: CASSLDSVSPLHF. V is TRBV11-3 and J is TRBJ1-6; D possibly corresponds to TRBD1 (6 bases). CDR3 size: 13 residues. Looked up from germline, CDR1 is SGHNT and CDR2 is YENEEA. V dropped 5 bases and J dropped 9 bases, with 11 bases sitting between them.

The rearrangement joins TRBV4-1 to TRBJ2-3, with D possibly matching TRBD1 (5 bases). V lost 1 base, J lost 14 bases, and 16 bases lay in between. The CDR3 runs to 13 residues. The germline V gene has CDR1 MGHRA and CDR2 YSYEKL. This chain's CDR3 is CASSQGDSRERYF. In DNA form, the CDR3 reads TGCGCCAGCAGCCAAGGCGACAGCCGTGAACGGTATTTT.

A single count supports this clone. The chain combines TRBV7-8 with TRBJ1-5; D is unclear. The CDR3 has 18 residues. V was trimmed by 0 bases and J by 0 bases, leaving 15 bases between them. CDR1 is SGHVS, CDR2 FQNEAQ, per germline. In nucleotides, the CDR3 is TGTGCCAGCAGCTTAGCTCCCCGGGGTCCCTATAGCAATCAGCCCCAGCATTTT. Its protein product is CASSLAPRGPYSNQPQHF.

The sample holds a few counts of this clone. This chain connects TRBV5-1 to TRBJ1-3; 7 nucleotides line up with TRBD1. Looked up from germline, CDR1 is SGHRS and CDR2 is YFSETQ. V dropped 4 bases and J dropped 2; count of bases not matched to a gene: 6. This CDR3 spans 15 amino acids. CDR3 residues: CASSEQGSTGNTIYF. The CDR3 DNA reads TGCGCCAGCAGCGAACAGGGGTCTACTGGAAACACCATATATTTT.

The chain is built from TRBV12-3 or TRBV12-4 and TRBJ2-5; TRBD2 matches at 13 bases. The CDR3 spans 13 residues. With V trimmed by 9 bases and J by 3 bases, 1 base remained unmatched. CDR3 sequence reads: CASGLAGEETQYF. The CDR3 bases are TGTGCCAGTGGACTAGCGGGAGAAGAGACCCAGTACTTC.

The V gene is TRBV2, the J gene TRBJ2-2; D may be TRBD2 (5 bases). Germline V gene sequence: CDR1 SNHLY, CDR2 FYNNEI. The V and J ends lost 4 bases and 9 bases respectively, with 15 bases between them. The CDR3 has 14 residues. The CDR3: CASSGGAFFRELFF. CDR3 sequence (DNA): TGTGCCAGCAGTGGGGGAGCCTTCTTCCGGGAGCTGTTTTTT.

Note on this clone: The sample carries other DNA sequences with the same CDR3. This rearrangement joins TRBV27 to TRBJ1-2; D might be TRBD1 (6 bases). Germline V CDR1 and CDR2: MNHEY, SMNVEV (reference sequence). V lost 0 bases and J 7 bases, leaving 9 bases between the germline ends. The CDR3 spans 13 residues. CDR3 bases: TGTGCCAGCAGTTTATCGGGGGGGCTTGGCTACACCTTC. Translating it yields CASSLSGGLGYTF.

The V and J genes are TRBV6-5 and TRBJ1-6; no firm D call. This CDR3 has 14 residues. V was cut by 5 bases and J by 0 bases, with 5 bases left in between. Germline V lookup: CDR1 MNHEY, CDR2 SVGAGI. The DNA of the CDR3 is TGTGCCAGCAGTCGGAGCTCCTATAATTCACCCCTCCACTTT. As protein: CASSRSSYNSPLHF.